This T cell receptor (beta chain) was profiled in a study of T-cell memory formation after mild COVID-19 (dated by TCRdb to the early 2020s). Some background on the complete study: Most TCR sequence clusters were specific to one of the two donors. The cohort comprised two young, previously healthy adult volunteers, one female and one male. T-cell clones expanding and contracting after mild COVID-19 in a couple of donors were tracked by longitudinal TCRalpha and TCRbeta repertoire sequencing. Results and caveats for the whole study, not just this receptor: SARS-CoV-2 specificity was not confirmed for the second-wave clones peaking on day 37. Balanced CD4/CD8 phenotypes were observed for clones contracting from day 15 to 85, whereas a bias towards CD4+ was observed for a second wave of clones expanding from day 15 to 37. Contracting CD4+ clones were located mainly in the CM and EM memory subsets, whereas CD8+ clones were found to be enriched in EMRA. Some responding clones were detected in pre-infection memory, suggesting pre-existing cross-reactive memory T cells joined the SARS-CoV-2 response. The study included only a couple of mild cases, and larger cohorts that include severe cases with pre-infection samples were judged to be necessary.

Ficoll-Paque density gradient centrifugation was the method used to isolate PBMCs. Instrument on record: Illumina NovaSeq 6000. TCRalpha and TCRbeta cDNA libraries were built by 5'RACE with constant-segment primers, adding sample barcodes and unique molecular identifiers. RNA was extracted from every sample with Trizol reagent. Amplification of the libraries took two PCR steps, and the second step added a second sample barcode plus Illumina TruSeq adapters. Sequencing of libraries was performed on an Illumina NovaSeq with 2 x 150 bp paired-end reads. The study's own analysis went as follows. Demultiplexing of reads and collapsing into UMI-guided consensus sequences were performed with migec v1.2.7. With mixcr v2.1.11, UMI consensuses were aligned to TRA and TRB V and J templates and assembled into clonotypes. A clonotype was counted as expanded or contracted only when both edgeR and NoisET called the clonotype significant, with the noise models trained on biological replicates. For edgeR calls, a false discovery rate-adjusted p below 0.01 and a log2 fold-change threshold of 1 were applied. As an exploratory analysis of dynamics, max-normalized trajectories of the 1000 most abundant clonotypes were examined by PCA with hierarchical clustering. Separately sequenced CD4+ and CD8+ repertoires were used to assign a CD4 or CD8 phenotype to each responding clone. TCRdb handled the public reads itself, with Q25 trimming in fastp and clone calling in MiXCR, and kept productive beta chains. Entries that share a CDR3 protein sequence are merged under the most common genes and DNA. TCRdb's processing, not the study's, gives the V and J calls here. This sample has a few hundred thousand distinct CDR3 sequences in its table, and 25% to 30% of those were observed once. About 14% of the sample is in the top ten clones.

The CDR3 spans 16 residues, from the cysteine through the phenylalanine. The entry retains the CDR3 DNA only, 48 bases that are in frame from base 1. Based on the germline V gene (reference sequence), the CDR1 and CDR2 sequences are SEHNR and FQNEAQ. V and J are trimmed by 3 bases and 6 bases, and the gene matches miss 12 bases of the junction. This clonotype has ten or more counts. This clone's antigen is unknown. No base quality values were provided; no much bigger clone lies one nucleotide off. The sample comprised PBMCs or a T cell subset sorted from them (not recorded which). This chain joins TRBV7-9 to TRBJ1-1; TRBD1 fits 8 bases in the junction. This TCR came from an adult woman who had mild COVID-19 (a few samples of this study predate the infection). The sample titles of this study are shuffled in the database, so cell type and time point are left out; the donor was told from shared clones. The DNA sequence reads TGTGCCAGCAGCTTTTCCAGGGGGCTTCTAGACCCTGAAGCTTTCTTT. It codes for CASSFSRGLLDPEAFF.